The 20 T cell receptor beta chains listed next were all sequenced from one sample in a study of tumor-infiltrating lymphocytes in primary liver carcinoma. Co-extraction yielded RNA and DNA from 20-30 mg of unsorted bulk tissue. Total RNA (approximately 500 ng) served as template for TCR beta cDNA synthesis primed by a constant-region primer. Three rounds of nested multiplex PCR with slightly modified ARM-PCR produced TCR beta libraries. The opening two PCR rounds, about 11 cycles each, paired TRBV1-TRBV30 forward primers with a C-beta reverse primer. MiXCR, applied by TCRdb to the multiplex PCR reads, yields one record per CDR3 protein. The profile covers 50,000 to 70,000 distinct CDR3 sequences, with less than 75% appearing a single time and around 57% taken by the ten largest. Sequenced material: liver tumor tissue from sampling region 2. Subset in this sample: tumor region T2, inferior pole. Every receptor here comes from a man aged 35 to 55 with primary liver carcinoma and hepatitis B virus infection.

Comment on this clonotype: The CDR3 ends on some other residue instead of the conserved phenylalanine or tryptophan, so this is likely a read error. The chain has TRBV6-2 or TRBV6-3 and TRBJ1-2, with D unresolved. The CDR3 is 13 residues long. Germline CDR1 reads MNHEY; CDR2 reads SVGEGT. The CDR3 region is CVSSLGWNYGYTI. In DNA form, the CDR3 reads TGTGTCAGCAGTCTAGGGTGGAACTATGGCTACACCATC.

This clonotype was seen at least ten times. The chain has TRBV24-1 and TRBJ1-5; D may be TRBD1 (5 bases). CDR1 is KGHDR, CDR2 SFDVKD, per germline. The CDR3 contains 13 residues. V gave up 6 bases and J gave up 3 bases, with 8 bases separating them. The CDR3 loop is CATSPGNNQPQHF. The CDR3 DNA sequence: TGTGCCACCAGTCCAGGGAACAATCAGCCCCAGCATTTT.

In its sample, this clonotype was seen once. V usage is TRBV11-2 and J usage is TRBJ2-5; D call uncertain. The CDR3 spans 16 residues. Germline-derived CDR1 and CDR2 are SGHAT and FQNNGV. Trimming left V 5 bases short and J 3 bases short, with 19 bases between. The CDR3 bases are TGTGCCAGCAGCCAAGCTCATGGCGAAGGGAAAGAGACCCAGTACTTC. Translation gives CASSQAHGEGKETQYF.

About this clonotype: One junction end disagrees with the germline gene, perhaps due to a read error. This chain joins TRBV4-1 and TRBJ2-2; the match to TRBD1 covers 7 bases. Germline CDR1 is MGHRA and CDR2 is YSYEKL. The CDR3 has 15 amino acids. CDR3: CASSQTDRFSGELSF. The DNA for the CDR3 is TGCGCCAGCTCACAGACGGACAGGTTCTCCGGGGAGCTGTCTTTT.

This clonotype was seen a single time. The CDR3 end shows no conserved phenylalanine or tryptophan, and so a read error is likely. The DNA is omitted, as the CDR3 cannot be located on it reliably, and the CDR3 follows TCRdb's listing. This chain connects TRBV29-1 to TRBJ1-2. From germline, CDR1 is SQVTM and CDR2 ANQGSEA. Counting both end residues, the CDR3 totals 12 amino acids. The CDR3 sequence is CSVDSGPFGYTI.

This clonotype was observed a few times. The rearrangement links TRBV29-1 to TRBJ2-3, with 7 bases matching TRBD2. Germline lookup yields CDR1 SQVTM and CDR2 ANQGSEA. V shed 1 base, J shed 3 bases, and the junction held 4 bases outside the gene matches. CDR3 length: 14 residues. This CDR3 is CSVEVDSGTDTQYF. CDR3 DNA sequence: TGCAGCGTTGAAGTGGATAGCGGGACAGATACGCAGTATTTT.

This clonotype was seen at least ten times. The gene calls are TRBV7-9 and TRBJ2-6; D may be TRBD1 (6 bases). Germline lookup yields CDR1 SEHNR and CDR2 FQNEAQ (reference sequence). CDR3 length: 17 amino acids. V lost 5 bases and J lost 1, with 15 bases in between. The CDR3 nucleotides read TGTGCCAGCAGCCCCGACAGGTTAAGTTCTGGGGCCAACGTCCTGACTTTC. Translated: CASSPDRLSSGANVLTF.

As concerns this clonotype: One junction end disagrees with the germline gene, perhaps due to a read error. The chain couples TRBV6-4 to TRBJ2-3; 8 bases map to TRBD1. Germline values: CDR1 MRHNA, CDR2 SNTAGT. The CDR3 is 14 amino acids. CDR3 DNA: TGTGGCAGCAGTCTGGGACAGGGCACAGATACGCAGTATTTT. Protein product: CGSSLGQGTDTQYF.

This clonotype has only a few counts. This chain joins TRBV21-1 and TRBJ2-1; the table's D gene call, TRBD2, was not cross checked with the DNA. TRBV21-1 is assigned pseudogene status. The CDR3 is 19 amino acids. CDR3: CASSLEGALPRSSYNEQFF. DNA for the CDR3: TGTGCCAGCAGCCTTGAAGGGGCACTCCCCCGAAGCTCCTACAATGAGCAGTTCTTC.

Many counts were recorded for this clonotype. The chain carries TRBV4-3 and TRBJ2-7; 8 bases are a match to TRBD2. The CDR3 length is 16 residues. V trimming: 4 bases; J trimming: 1 base; junction bases outside the gene matches: 9. Germline CDR1 reads LGHNA; CDR2 reads YSLEER. For the CDR3, the DNA is TGCGCCAGCAGCCCGGAACTAGCGGTCGCATCCTACGAGCAGTACTTC. Protein sequence: CASSPELAVASYEQYF.

As regards this clonotype: One base away lies a much larger clone, so this may be a sequencing read error. The rearrangement joins TRBV10-3 to TRBJ2-5; D remains ambiguous. Trimming pared 6 bases from V and 4 bases from J, leaving 12 bases between. Germline lookup yields CDR1 ENHRY and CDR2 SYGVKD. This CDR3 region has 13 residues. The CDR3 here is CAIRVDRRETQYF. Here the CDR3 DNA reads TGTGCCATCAGGGTAGATCGGAGAGAGACCCAGTACTTC.

About this clonotype: The junction does not match germline at one end; this may be a read error. The rearrangement joins TRBV11-2 to TRBJ2-5, with 9 bases matching TRBD2. Germline CDR1 and CDR2: SGHAT and FQNNGV. The CDR3 consists of 15 residues. CDR3 DNA sequence: TGTGCCAGCAACTACCGGCGGGAGGGCCGGGAGACCCACTATTTC. Its protein is CASNYRREGRETHYF.

CDR3 nucleotides: TGTGCCAACATCCAGTGTGGGCAGGGCAATGAGCAGTTCTTC. Encoded protein: CANIQCGQGNEQFF. The chain employs TRBV11-2 and TRBJ2-1; maybe TRBD1 (5 bases). V was shortened by 10 bases and J by 6 bases, with 19 bases between the two germline ends. The CDR3 totals 14 residues. Germline V CDR1 and CDR2: SGHAT, FQNNGV.

About this clonotype itself: One end of the junction varies from germline; a read error may be responsible. J is TRBJ2-5 and V is TRBV11-2; 9 bases align to TRBD2. The CDR3 has 16 amino acids. In germline, CDR1 is SGHAT, CDR2 FQNNGV. The CDR3, as DNA: TGTCCCAGGAGCCAAACTCATGGCGGGGGGGAAGATACCCAGTACTTC. Translated: CPRSQTHGGGEDTQYF.

Remarks on this clonotype: At one boundary the junction diverges from the germline segment, which might be a read error. The chain employs TRBV19 and TRBJ2-7; D may be TRBD1 or TRBD2 (5 bases each). CDR3 length: 15 residues. The V gene's germline CDR1 is LNHDA and CDR2 SQIVND (reference sequence). DNA for the CDR3: TGTACCAGTAGTACGACTACCGGGACCGCGTTATTATTGCACTTC. Encoded protein: CTSSTTTGTALLLHF.

The chain couples TRBV12-3 or TRBV12-4 to TRBJ2-1; D is perhaps TRBD1 (5 bases). There are 11 residues in the CDR3. The V end was cut by 5 bases, the J end by 6 bases, with 5 bases between. This CDR3 is CASSRGNEQFF. The DNA of the CDR3 is TGTGCCAGCAGTAGGGGCAATGAGCAGTTCTTC.

In regard to this clonotype: Its ends do not fully match the called genes, so a read error is possible. Written as DNA, the CDR3 is TGTAGCGTCCACACTGGGACGGAAGAACCCCAGAAATTC. Its protein product is CSVHTGTEEPQKF. The rearrangement links TRBV29-1 to TRBJ2-5, with D perhaps assigned TRBD1 or TRBD2 (5 bases each). The length of the CDR3 is 13 residues. Germline values: CDR1 SQVTM, CDR2 ANQGSEA.

This clonotype is labeled as medium-sized. This chain joins TRBV6-6 and TRBJ2-7; D is perhaps TRBD2 (5 bases). Per germline, CDR1 MNHNY and CDR2 SVGAGI (reference sequence). The CDR3 totals 15 residues. The V and J ends lost 5 bases and 3 bases respectively, with 17 bases between them. This CDR3 reads CASSHDTYGNYEQYF. CDR3 coding DNA: TGTGCCAGCAGTCACGACACCTACGGGAACTACGAGCAGTACTTC.

Points on this clonotype: At one boundary the junction diverges from the germline segment, which might be a read error. The chain has TRBV10-3 and TRBJ2-3; 11 bases match TRBD2. The CDR3 is 16 residues long. Germline lookup yields CDR1 ENHRY and CDR2 SYGVKD. DNA of the CDR3: TGTGCCATCAGTGATGGACTAGCGGGTGACACAGACACGCAGTATTTT. Translation: CAISDGLAGDTDTQYF.

This clonotype has more than one count but fewer than ten. The missing conserved phenylalanine or tryptophan at the end of this CDR3 makes a read error likely. The gene calls are TRBV6-5 and TRBJ2-3, with 12 nucleotides matching TRBD2. This CDR3 has 15 residues. In germline, CDR1 is MNHEY, CDR2 SVGAGI. The DNA of the CDR3 is TGTGCCAGCAACCCAGGACTAGCGGGAACAGATAGGCAGTATCTT. Translating it yields CASNPGLAGTDRQYL.